One sample yielded the 14 T cell receptor beta chains listed below, sequenced in a study of blood T cell repertoires in COVID-19. TCRdb's copy holds only in-frame clones and misses some; the assay was immunoSEQ multiplex PCR. This table holds a few hundred thousand clones, roughly nine tenths found once. The sample was peripheral blood. These receptors were taken from a woman aged 45-59 years with acute or convalescent COVID-19.

The chain combines TRBV7-2 with TRBJ2-1, with 7 bases aligning to TRBD2. Germline values: CDR1 SGHTA, CDR2 FQGNSA. The CDR3 spans 17 residues. V was clipped by 0 bases and J by 6 bases; unmatched bases: 11. This CDR3 is CASSLAMGLAAFNEQFF. The CDR3 DNA sequence: TGTGCCAGCAGCTTAGCGATGGGGCTAGCGGCCTTCAATGAGCAGTTCTTC.

The chain uses TRBV4-3 and TRBJ1-2; D is perhaps TRBD1 (5 bases). This CDR3 is 15 amino acids long. Germline-derived CDR1 and CDR2 are LGHNA and YSLEER. V lost 2 bases, J lost 4 bases, and 14 bases lay in between. CDR3: CASSQSDPGVYGYTF. The CDR3 bases are TGCGCCAGCAGCCAATCCGATCCGGGGGTCTATGGCTACACCTTC.

The CDR3 DNA is TGCGCCAGCAGCCCGATGACAGGGGTCGTGGCTGAAGCTTTCTTT. It translates to CASSPMTGVVAEAFF. This sequence joins TRBV5-1 and TRBJ1-1; 8 bases map to TRBD1. V shed 4 bases and J 6 bases; nucleotides not matched to a gene: 11. Germline V lookup: CDR1 SGHRS, CDR2 YFSETQ. This CDR3 region has 15 residues.

The J gene is TRBJ2-5, the V gene TRBV5-1; 8 bases map to TRBD1. With 3 bases clipped from V and 2 bases from J, the junction kept 6 bases outside the gene matches. Germline V gives CDR1 SGHRS, CDR2 YFSETQ. This CDR3 is built from 15 residues. CDR3 sequence reads: CASSYRGDSQETQYF. The CDR3 DNA sequence: TGCGCCAGCAGCTACAGGGGGGACTCACAAGAGACCCAGTACTTC. The variable domain in full, completed from reference TRBV5-1 and TRBJ2-5, reads KAGVTQTPRYLIKTRGQQVTLSCSPISGHRSVSWYQQTPGQGLQFLFEYFSETQRNKGNFPGRFSGRQFSNSRSEMNVSTLELGDSALYLCASSYRGDSQETQYFGPGTRLLVL.

This chain links TRBV3-1 (or the pseudogene TRBV3-2) with TRBJ2-7; tentative D call: TRBD1 (5 bases). Deletions cut 1 base from V and 9 bases from J, with 19 bases between. Germline V gene data show CDR1 as LGHDT and CDR2 as YNNKEL (reference sequence). The CDR3 contains 15 residues. CDR3 sequence: CASSQGNSGPLGQYF. CDR3 bases: TGTGCCAGCAGCCAAGGAAATTCAGGGCCCTTGGGGCAGTACTTC.

J is TRBJ2-7 and V is TRBV5-6; 9 nucleotides line up with TRBD1. The CDR3 is made up of 14 amino acids. Trimming cost V 4 bases and J 7 bases; bases outside gene matches: 9. The germline V gene has CDR1 SGHDT and CDR2 YYEEEE. DNA of the CDR3: TGTGCCAGCAGCGGGGAGGACAGGGGTGATGAGCAGTACTTC. It yields the protein CASSGEDRGDEQYF.

The chain employs TRBV10-3 and TRBJ1-1; D might be TRBD1 (6 bases). This CDR3 is 13 amino acids long. CDR1 ENHRY and CDR2 SYGVKD come from the germline V gene. The V and J ends lost 6 bases and 3 bases respectively, with 11 bases between them. The CDR3 DNA reads as TGTGCCATCAGGAGACAGGCGGACACTGAAGCTTTCTTT. Residues: CAIRRQADTEAFF.

The rearrangement joins TRBV7-9 to TRBJ2-5, with 8 bases fitting TRBD2. CDR1 and CDR2 (germline): SEHNR, FQNEAQ (reference sequence). This CDR3 contains 13 residues. The ends lost 1 base at V and 5 bases at J; junction bases unmatched: 0. The CDR3 nucleotides are TGTGCCAGCAGCTTAGGGACTAGCGAGACCCAGTACTTC. It encodes CASSLGTSETQYF. Filled out from reference TRBV7-9 and TRBJ2-5, the complete variable domain reads DTGVSQNPRHKITKRGQNVTFRCDPISEHNRLYWYRQTLGQGPEFLTYFQNEAQLEKSRLLSDRFSAERPKGSFSTLEIQRTEQGDSAMYLCASSLGTSETQYFGPGTRLLVL.

This clone was seen only once. The V gene is TRBV7-2, the J gene TRBJ2-1, with D perhaps matching TRBD2 (5 bases). Trimming removed 5 bases from V and 4 bases from J, with 15 bases in between. In germline, CDR1 is SGHTA, CDR2 FQGNSA. The CDR3 runs 15 residues. The CDR3: CASSSGPAQYNEQFF. DNA for the CDR3: TGTGCCAGCAGCAGCGGACCGGCACAGTACAATGAGCAGTTCTTC.

The table lists this clone with a count of one. The V and J genes are TRBV6-4 and TRBJ2-7; 8 bases are a match to TRBD1. Germline V CDR1 and CDR2: MRHNA, SNTAGT. J gave up 2 bases and V 7 bases, and 7 bases lay outside the gene matches. The CDR3 runs 14 residues. The CDR3: CASNQTGEPYEQYF. The CDR3 coding sequence is TGTGCCAGCAACCAGACAGGGGAACCCTACGAGCAGTACTTC.

This clone has more than one count but fewer than ten. This sequence joins TRBV6-5 and TRBJ1-4; 7 nucleotides agree with TRBD1. Germline lookup yields CDR1 MNHEY and CDR2 SVGAGI. This CDR3 has 16 amino acids. V lost 0 bases and J lost 7; bases outside the gene matches: 8. In DNA, the CDR3 is TGTGCCAGCAGTTACTCTCCGGGACAGCCTGGTGAAAAACTGTTTTTT. Protein sequence: CASSYSPGQPGEKLFF.

The chain combines TRBV18 with TRBJ1-3; D gene uncertain. Germline-derived CDR1 and CDR2 are KGHSH and LQKENI. The V end lost 0 bases, the J end lost 3 bases, and 9 bases lay between the germline ends. The CDR3 totals 15 residues. The CDR3, as DNA: TGTGCCAGCTCACCACCGTCCGAGGTTGGAAACACCATATATTTT. Amino acids: CASSPPSEVGNTIYF.

This sequence joins TRBV29-1 and TRBJ1-1, with D possibly TRBD1 on 5 matching bases. The V end lost 2 bases, the J end lost 5 bases, and 12 bases lay between the germline ends. CDR3 size: 13 residues. Per the germline V gene, CDR1 is SQVTM and CDR2 is ANQGSEA. The CDR3 here is CSVERAGRTEAFF. DNA for the CDR3: TGCAGCGTTGAACGTGCAGGGAGGACTGAAGCTTTCTTT.

This clone was seen once. The J gene is TRBJ2-5, the V gene TRBV7-6; D might be TRBD2 (5 bases). The CDR3 extends over 17 amino acids. Trimming removed 4 bases at V and 7 bases at J, with 25 bases between. CDR1 is SGHVS, CDR2 FNYEAQ, per germline. As DNA, the CDR3 is TGTGCCAGCAGCTCTCGGTCCCTGACAACTAGGGTAGCGACCCAGTACTTC. Translated: CASSSRSLTTRVATQYF.